This is a list of T cell receptor beta chains from one sample in a study of shared clonotypes between healthy human individuals. Data came from immunoSEQ multiplex PCR; TCRdb stores just in-frame clones and leaves some out. The sample includes 600,000 to 800,000 clones, 72% of them seen just once. What was sequenced was memory CD4+ T cells sorted from blood. The source of these receptors is a woman in her twenties or thirties in good health. CDR3s include the opening cysteine and the closing phenylalanine or tryptophan. The D gene is left open where the match is weak. Clone size is given for some rows only: seen once, a few or many times, or a class if the clone is expanded.

d_call: -
clone_size: -
v_call: TRBV7-9
j_call: TRBJ1-4
cdr3_aa: CASSFTGEAEKLFF
cdr3_nt: TGTGCCAGCAGCTTCACCGGGGAGGCTGAAAAACTGTTTTTT

d_call: -
clone_size: -
v_call: TRBV5-1
j_call: TRBJ2-5
cdr3_aa: CASSSQDSLKETQYF
cdr3_nt: TGCGCCAGCAGCTCGCAGGACAGTCTCAAGGAGACCCAGTACTTC

d_call: TRBD1
clone_size: -
v_call: TRBV2
j_call: TRBJ1-2
cdr3_aa: CASSETQGAPNGYTF
cdr3_nt: TGTGCCAGCAGTGAAACACAGGGGGCGCCAAATGGCTACACCTTC

d_call: -
clone_size: -
v_call: TRBV28
j_call: TRBJ2-3
cdr3_aa: CASSPSWTDTQYF
cdr3_nt: TGTGCCAGCAGCCCTTCATGGACAGATACGCAGTATTTT

d_call: -
clone_size: -
v_call: TRBV6-1
j_call: TRBJ1-2
cdr3_aa: CASSPYRRGGGYTF
cdr3_nt: TGTGCCAGCAGTCCGTACCGTCGGGGGGGAGGCTACACCTTC

d_call: -
clone_size: many
v_call: TRBV7-8
j_call: TRBJ2-2
cdr3_aa: CASSLSGRWTGELFF
cdr3_nt: TGTGCCAGCAGCTTATCCGGCAGGTGGACCGGGGAGCTGTTTTTT

d_call: -
clone_size: -
v_call: TRBV15
j_call: TRBJ1-1
cdr3_aa: CATSRFSGENTEAFF
cdr3_nt: TGTGCCACCAGCAGATTTTCAGGGGAGAACACTGAAGCTTTCTTT

d_call: TRBD1
clone_size: once
v_call: TRBV9
j_call: TRBJ1-1
cdr3_aa: CASSARQGGAEAFF
cdr3_nt: TGTGCCAGCAGCGCCCGACAGGGGGGGGCTGAAGCTTTCTTT

d_call: -
clone_size: -
v_call: TRBV27
j_call: TRBJ2-2
cdr3_aa: CATTIGANTGELFF
cdr3_nt: TGTGCCACCACGATAGGAGCAAACACCGGGGAGCTGTTTTTT

d_call: TRBD1
clone_size: few
v_call: TRBV10-3
j_call: TRBJ2-7
cdr3_aa: CATGQGMAYEQYF
cdr3_nt: TGTGCCACCGGACAGGGAATGGCCTACGAGCAGTACTTC

d_call: -
clone_size: -
v_call: TRBV5-1
j_call: TRBJ2-7
cdr3_aa: CASSEGYQENEQYF
cdr3_nt: TGCGCCAGCAGCGAAGGCTACCAGGAGAACGAGCAGTACTTC